The clone carrying this TCR beta chain occurred a few times. This record comes from a study of response to subunit inactivated influenza vaccine. In germline, CDR1 is MNHEY, CDR2 SMNVEV (reference sequence). Deletions cut 4 bases from V and 5 bases from J, with 11 bases between. This CDR3 has 13 residues. TCRdb re-called the RT-PCR reads with MiXCR, one entry per CDR3 protein. The data show more than 500,000 distinct CDR3 sequences, with 11% seen just once and approximately 11% held by the top ten. The sample also formed part of further work on T cells expressing NK-cell markers. That publication notes: Production of TCR beta cDNA relied on 5'RACE template switching with UMIs. One of the eight sequenced donors was seronegative, whereas the other seven were HCMV-seropositive. CD8+ T cells in 5 to 7 donors included dominant NKG2C+ clonotypes at roughly 1.0-7.5%.

The sequencing here drew on PBMCs from blood, taken on the day of vaccination. The receptor's source is a man aged 45 to 65 who received an inactivated influenza vaccine. This chain uses TRBV27 with TRBJ1-1; possible D gene TRBD1, 5 bases. The CDR3 bases are TGTGCCAGCAGTTATCGGGGGGTTACTGAAGCTTTCTTT. Protein sequence: CASSYRGVTEAFF.